This T cell receptor (beta chain) was found in a study of OX40 agonist ivuxolimab in advanced cancers. For the study at large: An agonistic anti-OX40 (CD134) antibody, ivuxolimab, was used to treat the patients. Patients assigned to dose escalation were diagnosed with hepatocellular carcinoma, melanoma, renal cell or head and neck cancer.

Blood specimens came from baseline, cycle 4 day 1, and cycle 7 day 1. TCRdb keeps only in-frame clones here, not all; method: immunoSEQ multiplex PCR. The sample shows 35,000 to 45,000 clones, around 89% of them seen only once. Trimming stripped 5 bases from V and 3 bases from J, with 20 bases between. This CDR3 is built from 16 residues. Germline V lookup: CDR1 SGHAT, CDR2 FQNNGV. On this clone itself: Its antigen is not identified.

Study-level points and caveats: The study did not work out the antigen specificity of the expanded peripheral T cells.

V is TRBV11-2 and J is TRBJ2-7; TRBD1 might be the D (6 bases). The input for sequencing was CD4+ or CD8+ T cells sorted from blood, taken in a trial of the OX40 agonist ivuxolimab. The TCR sequence derives from an adult with an advanced solid tumor such as melanoma, head and neck, liver or kidney cancer. The CDR3 reads CASSPGPYGTSYEQYF. CDR3 DNA: TGTGCCAGCAGCCCAGGTCCGTACGGGACAAGCTACGAGCAGTACTTC.